This T cell receptor beta chain was documented in a study of T cells expressing NK-cell markers. About the research overall: The authors sequenced eight donors, of whom seven were HCMV-seropositive and one was seronegative.

Study-level points and caveats: The dominant NKG2C+ clonotypes represented about 1.0-7.0% of CD8+ T cells in five or six donors.

As concerns this clonotype: The antigen is unknown.

From its re-call of the 5' RACE reads, TCRdb lists each CDR3 protein once, without DNA. The ten most abundant clones cover about 0.4% of a sample with around 280,000 distinct CDR3 sequences. Source material: blood T cells: a sorted CD56 or NKG2C T cell subset, CD4+ or CD8+ T cells, or bulk PBMC T cells (not recorded which). The TCR was taken from a man aged 18 to 29 in good health.

This chain's CDR3 is CASSLGGISGNTIYF. The chain links TRBV12-3 or TRBV12-4 to TRBJ1-3. CDR3 length: 15 residues.